These 3 T cell receptor beta chains share one sample of origin, sequenced in a study of blood T cell repertoires in COVID-19. Data came from immunoSEQ multiplex PCR; TCRdb stores just in-frame clones and leaves some out. The sample records around 150,000 clones, approximately 87% being singletons. Specimen: peripheral blood. These receptors came from a woman aged 40 to 50 with acute or convalescent COVID-19.

Worth noting for this clone: At the DNA level, this CDR3 is encoded by other sequences in the same sample as well. The chain has TRBV7-8 and TRBJ1-2, with no clear D. The CDR3 is 15 amino acids. Germline values: CDR1 SGHVS, CDR2 FQNEAQ. Trimming pared 2 bases from V and 1 base from J, leaving 11 bases between. CDR3 amino acids: CASSLNRGSNYGYTF. The DNA of the CDR3 is TGTGCCAGCAGCTTAAATCGCGGCAGTAACTATGGCTACACCTTC.

The J gene is TRBJ2-7, the V gene TRBV5-6; D unclear. This CDR3 region has 15 residues. Germline V gives CDR1 SGHDT, CDR2 YYEEEE. Trimming removed 0 bases from V and 3 bases from J, with 13 bases in between. The CDR3 is CASSLVARGGYEQYF. CDR3 coding DNA: TGTGCCAGCAGCTTGGTGGCCCGAGGCGGCTACGAGCAGTACTTC. Full variable domain (remainder filled in from reference TRBV5-6 and TRBJ2-7): DAGVTQSPTHLIKTRGQQVTLRCSPKSGHDTVSWYQQALGQGPQFIFQYYEEEERQRGNFPDRFSGHQFPNYSSELNVNALLLGDSALYLCASSLVARGGYEQYFGPGTRLTVT.

The V gene is TRBV6-2 or TRBV6-3, the J gene TRBJ2-5; 16 nucleotides line up with TRBD2. The junction had 6 bases not matched to a gene; V was cut back by 4 bases and J by 7 bases. Germline lookup yields CDR1 MNHEY and CDR2 SVGEGT. This CDR3 has 16 residues. CDR3: CASSLSGTSGGATQYF. DNA for the CDR3: TGTGCCAGCAGTTTATCCGGGACTAGCGGGGGGGCGACCCAGTACTTC.